Given below is one TCR beta chain in context. The record originates from a study of blood T cell repertoires in COVID-19. In the study overall: COVID-19 samples collected from the United States, Italy and Spain covered acute and convalescent phases.

Original processing notes: Amplifying reference gene primers gave estimates of nucleated cell counts. Assay: immunoSEQ multiplex PCR; the TCRdb copy retains only in-frame clones and omits some. The D gene and trimming were derived from the DNA, and the V and J assignments and clone size from that table. Of around 200,000 clones detected, 75% to 90% appear once; the ten largest clones hold about 6%. Trimming left V 3 bases short and J 1 base short, with 7 bases between. This CDR3 comprises 14 residues. In germline, CDR1 is LGHNA, CDR2 YNFKEQ. This clonotype was obtained from a middle-aged woman with acute or convalescent COVID-19. The source material was peripheral blood. The V and J genes are TRBV4-2 and TRBJ2-4; D possibly corresponds to TRBD2 (5 bases). The CDR3 here is CASSQEAAKNIQYF. The CDR3 DNA reads TGTGCCAGCAGCCAGGAGGCCGCCAAAAACATTCAGTACTTC.